These 14 T cell receptor beta chains were sequenced from one sample in a study of OX40 agonist ivuxolimab in advanced cancers. Assay: immunoSEQ multiplex PCR; the TCRdb copy retains only in-frame clones and omits some. Of some 50,000 clones detected, approximately 90% appear once; the ten largest clones hold approximately 10%. Specimen: CD4+ or CD8+ T cells sorted from blood, collected in a trial of the OX40 agonist ivuxolimab. All receptors come from an adult with an advanced solid tumor such as melanoma, head and neck, liver or kidney cancer.

The CDR3 nucleotides are TGTGCCAGCAGCGTAGCCGGGGGCCCTGGAAACACCATATATTTT. Its translation: CASSVAGGPGNTIYF. The rearrangement links TRBV9 to TRBJ1-3; D may be TRBD1 (6 bases). Trimming removed 0 bases from V and 2 bases from J, with 9 bases in between. The CDR3 contains 15 residues. Germline loops: CDR1 SGDLS, CDR2 YYNGEE.

This clone was recorded once. The J gene is TRBJ2-1, the V gene TRBV9; a weak D match, TRBD2 (6 bases). This CDR3 comprises 15 residues. The germline V gene has CDR1 SGDLS and CDR2 YYNGEE. Trimming left V 3 bases short and J 6 bases short, with 16 bases between. The CDR3 DNA is TGTGCCAGCAGCGGACGGGGACTCCAGGGCAATGAGCAGTTCTTC. This translates into CASSGRGLQGNEQFF.

This chain uses TRBV6-6 with TRBJ2-7; 9 positions agree with TRBD1. The CDR3 is made up of 12 amino acids. Germline V gives CDR1 MNHNY, CDR2 SVGAGI (reference sequence). With 10 bases clipped from V and 5 bases from J, the junction kept 6 bases outside the gene matches. CDR3 nucleotides: TGTGCCACCGAGGGACAGGGCGACGAGCAGTACTTC. Translated, it gives CATEGQGDEQYF.

The chain combines TRBV13 with TRBJ2-5, with 7 bases fitting TRBD1. CDR3 length: 13 residues. Germline trimming cut 4 bases from V and 7 bases from J; bases unmatched to any gene: 6. CDR1 and CDR2 from the germline V gene are PRHDT and FYEKMQ (reference sequence). CDR3 bases: TGTGCCAGCAGCTCGCGACAGGGCTGGACCCAGTACTTC. It codes for CASSSRQGWTQYF. Using reference TRBV13 and TRBJ2-5 for the parts outside the CDR3, the full variable domain is AAGVIQSPRHLIKEKRETATLKCYPIPRHDTVYWYQQGPGQDPQFLISFYEKMQSDKGSIPDRFSAQQFSDYHSELNMSSLELGDSALYFCASSSRQGWTQYFGPGTRLLVL.

The genes are TRBV19 and TRBJ2-3, with a tentative D call TRBD2 (5 bases). Germline V gene data show CDR1 as LNHDA and CDR2 as SQIVND (reference sequence). Trimming removed 7 bases from V and 4 bases from J, with 15 bases in between. The CDR3 has 14 amino acids. This chain's CDR3 is CASNRGWEADTQYF. CDR3 nucleotide sequence: TGTGCCAGTAACCGGGGATGGGAAGCAGATACGCAGTATTTT.

The gene calls are TRBV19 and TRBJ2-1; possible D gene TRBD2, 5 bases. Trimming removed 5 bases from V and 6 bases from J, with 11 bases in between. CDR1 and CDR2 (germline): LNHDA, SQIVND (reference sequence). The CDR3 is 13 amino acids. This CDR3 reads CASSPARGNEQFF. CDR3 DNA: TGTGCCAGTAGTCCCGCTCGGGGCAATGAGCAGTTCTTC.

This clone was seen more than once but under ten times. V usage is TRBV28 and J usage is TRBJ1-2; D perhaps matches TRBD1 (5 bases). The CDR3 has 14 amino acids. The V end was cut by 3 bases, the J end by 1 base, with 9 bases between. Germline V lookup: CDR1 MDHEN, CDR2 SYDVKM. The CDR3, as DNA: TGTGCCAGCAGTTTGCGGGGGTTTAACTATGGCTACACCTTC. Protein sequence: CASSLRGFNYGYTF.

V gene TRBV7-3 combines with J gene TRBJ2-7; the match to TRBD1 covers 7 bases. Germline V CDR1 and CDR2: SGHTA, FQGTGA. The CDR3 runs to 14 residues. Unmatched junction bases numbered 8, after V lost 5 bases and J lost 4 bases. For the CDR3, the DNA is TGTGCCAGCAGCGCCATTGGGACAGATTACGAGCAGTACTTC. It translates to CASSAIGTDYEQYF. The entire variable domain, with the rest obtained from reference TRBV7-3 and TRBJ2-7, is as follows: GAGVSQTPSNKVTEKGKYVELRCDPISGHTALYWYRQSLGQGPEFLIYFQGTGAADDSGLPNDRFFAVRPEGSVSTLKIQRTERGDSAVYLCASSAIGTDYEQYFGPGTRLTVT.

Here the CDR3 DNA reads TGTGCCAGCAGCTTTTGGGGGAGGGCCTCAGATACGCAGTATTTT. Residues: CASSFWGRASDTQYF. This chain connects TRBV7-2 to TRBJ2-3; 7 bases match TRBD2. Per the germline V gene, CDR1 is SGHTA and CDR2 is FQGNSA. V was clipped by 3 bases and J by 4 bases; unmatched bases: 7. The CDR3 sequence is 15 residues long.

The V call is TRBV11-2, the J call TRBJ2-5; the D gene is possibly TRBD2 (5 bases). Between the trimmed V and J ends, which lost 1 base and 2 bases, there was a span of 8 bases. The germline CDR1 and CDR2 sequences are SGHAT and FQNNGV. The CDR3 is made up of 14 amino acids. The CDR3 DNA reads as TGTGCCAGCAGCTTAGGACTAAGTCAAGAGACCCAGTACTTC. It encodes CASSLGLSQETQYF.

This chain uses TRBV7-9 with TRBJ1-3; no definite D call. V was cut by 5 bases and J by 13 bases, with 9 bases left in between. CDR1 and CDR2 (germline): SEHNR, FQNEAQ (reference sequence). CDR3 length: 10 residues. CDR3 amino acids: CASSTLEIYF. CDR3 coding DNA: TGTGCCAGCAGCACCCTCGAGATATATTTT. The full variable domain, with the rest looked up from reference TRBV7-9 and TRBJ1-3, is DTGVSQNPRHKITKRGQNVTFRCDPISEHNRLYWYRQTLGQGPEFLTYFQNEAQLEKSRLLSDRFSAERPKGSFSTLEIQRTEQGDSAMYLCASSTLEIYFGEGSWLTVV.

The chain links TRBV5-4 to TRBJ1-3, with D unclear. V shed 0 bases and J shed 0 bases, with 7 bases lying between them. The germline V gene has CDR1 SGHNT and CDR2 YYREEE (reference sequence). CDR3 length equals 15 residues. Written as DNA, the CDR3 is TGTGCCAGCAGCTTGGACGGAGGCTCTGGAAACACCATATATTTT. Translation gives CASSLDGGSGNTIYF.

The chain is built from TRBV29-1 and TRBJ2-7; 7 bases line up with TRBD1. Germline lookup yields CDR1 SQVTM and CDR2 ANQGSEA. The CDR3 consists of 16 residues. V trimming: 3 bases; J trimming: 6 bases; junction bases outside the gene matches: 17. The CDR3 coding sequence is TGCAGCGTTGAGTTAAAGGCGACAGGGTGGGTAGGCGAGCAGTACTTC. This codes for CSVELKATGWVGEQYF.

As concerns this clone: A read error may account for a junction end that differs from germline. The rearrangement uses TRBV29-1 and TRBJ1-2, with D perhaps TRBD1 (5 bases). In germline, CDR1 is SQVTM, CDR2 ANQGSEA. The CDR3 runs 12 residues. CDR3: CSVEDSNYGYTF. CDR3 DNA sequence: TGCAGCGTCGAAGACAGTAACTATGGCTACACCTTC. Looking up the rest from reference TRBV29-1 and TRBJ1-2 gives the full variable domain: SAVISQKPSRDICQRGTSLTIQCQVDSQVTMMFWYRQQPGQSLTLIATANQGSEATYESGFVIDKFPISRPNLTFSTLTVSNMSPEDSSIYLCSVEDSNYGYTFGSGTRLTVV.